This record covers a single T cell receptor beta chain. The table came from immunoSEQ multiplex PCR; TCRdb's copy has only in-frame clones and leaves some out. The table lists 150,000 to 200,000 clones, around 86% of them singletons. The data stem from a study of T cell responses to AZD1222 COVID-19 vaccine. This CDR3 comprises 13 residues. V gave up 2 bases and J gave up 10 bases, with 9 bases separating them. Looked up from germline, CDR1 is MNHEY and CDR2 is SVGAGI. This receptor was obtained from an adult in good health. The chain employs TRBV6-5 and TRBJ1-6; tentative D call: TRBD1 (5 bases). Sequenced here: peripheral blood, sampled on day 0 of MenACWY control vaccination. The CDR3 is CASSYVRGSPLHF. CDR3 coding DNA: TGTGCCAGCAGTTACGTCCGGGGGTCACCCCTCCACTTT.